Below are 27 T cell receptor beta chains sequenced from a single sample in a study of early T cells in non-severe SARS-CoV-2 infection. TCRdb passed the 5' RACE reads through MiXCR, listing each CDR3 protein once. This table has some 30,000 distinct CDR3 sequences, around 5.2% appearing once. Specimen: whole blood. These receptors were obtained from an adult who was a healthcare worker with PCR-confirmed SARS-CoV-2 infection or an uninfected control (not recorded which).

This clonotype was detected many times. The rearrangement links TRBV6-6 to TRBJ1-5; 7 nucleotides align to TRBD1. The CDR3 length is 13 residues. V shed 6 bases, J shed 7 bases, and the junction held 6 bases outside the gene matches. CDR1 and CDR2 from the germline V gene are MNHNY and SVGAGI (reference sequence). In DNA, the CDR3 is TGTGCCAGCAGGACAGGGCTGGGGCAGCCCCAGCATTTT. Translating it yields CASRTGLGQPQHF.

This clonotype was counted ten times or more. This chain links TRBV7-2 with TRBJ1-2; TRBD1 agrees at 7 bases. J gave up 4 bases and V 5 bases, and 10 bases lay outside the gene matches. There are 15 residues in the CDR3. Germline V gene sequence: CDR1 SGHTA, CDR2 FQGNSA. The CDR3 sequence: CASSRSQGTGYGYTF. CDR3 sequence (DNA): TGTGCCAGCAGCCGATCACAGGGGACGGGCTATGGCTACACCTTC.

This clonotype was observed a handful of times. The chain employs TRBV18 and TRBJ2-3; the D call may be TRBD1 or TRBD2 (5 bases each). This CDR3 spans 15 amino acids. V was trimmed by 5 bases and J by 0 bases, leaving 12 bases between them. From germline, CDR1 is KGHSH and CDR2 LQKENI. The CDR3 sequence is CASSNQGPSTDTQYF. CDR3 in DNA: TGTGCCAGCTCAAACCAGGGACCTAGCACAGATACGCAGTATTTT.

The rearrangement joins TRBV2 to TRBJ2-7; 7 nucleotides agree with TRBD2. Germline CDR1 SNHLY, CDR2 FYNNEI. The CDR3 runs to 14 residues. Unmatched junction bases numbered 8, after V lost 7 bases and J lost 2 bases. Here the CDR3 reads CASNANRGAYEQYF. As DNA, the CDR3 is TGTGCCAGCAACGCAAACCGGGGGGCCTACGAGCAGTACTTC.

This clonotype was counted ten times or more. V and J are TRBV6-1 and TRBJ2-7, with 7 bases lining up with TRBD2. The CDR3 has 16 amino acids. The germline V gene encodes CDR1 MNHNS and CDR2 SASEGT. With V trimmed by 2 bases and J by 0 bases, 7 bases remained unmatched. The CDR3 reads CASSENSGALSYEQYF. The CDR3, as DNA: TGTGCCAGCAGTGAAAACAGCGGGGCTCTCTCCTACGAGCAGTACTTC.

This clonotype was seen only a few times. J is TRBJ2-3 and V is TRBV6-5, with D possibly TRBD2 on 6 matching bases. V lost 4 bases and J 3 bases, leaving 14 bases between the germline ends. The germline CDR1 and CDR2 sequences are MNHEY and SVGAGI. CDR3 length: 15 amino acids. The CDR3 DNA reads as TGTGCCAGCAGTTCCCGTCGCGGGGCGACAGATACGCAGTATTTT. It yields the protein CASSSRRGATDTQYF.

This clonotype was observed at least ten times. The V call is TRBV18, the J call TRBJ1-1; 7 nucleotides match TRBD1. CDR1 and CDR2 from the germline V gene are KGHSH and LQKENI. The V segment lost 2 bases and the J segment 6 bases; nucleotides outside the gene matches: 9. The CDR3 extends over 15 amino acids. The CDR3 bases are TGTGCCAGCTCACCAATGGACAGGTCTGGGGCTGAAGCTTTCTTT. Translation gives CASSPMDRSGAEAFF.

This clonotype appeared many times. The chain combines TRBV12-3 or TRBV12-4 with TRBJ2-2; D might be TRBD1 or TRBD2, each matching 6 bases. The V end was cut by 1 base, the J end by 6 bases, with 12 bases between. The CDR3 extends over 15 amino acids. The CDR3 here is CASSLGGASAGELFF. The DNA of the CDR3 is TGTGCCAGCAGTTTAGGGGGGGCGTCGGCCGGGGAGCTGTTTTTT.

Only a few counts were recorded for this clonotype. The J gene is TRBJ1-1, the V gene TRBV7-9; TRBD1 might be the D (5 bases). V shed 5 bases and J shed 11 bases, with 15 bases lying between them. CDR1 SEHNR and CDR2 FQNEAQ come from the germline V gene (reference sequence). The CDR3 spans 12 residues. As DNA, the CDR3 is TGTGCCAGCAGCCCAGGGACCGGTAGGGCTTTCTTT. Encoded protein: CASSPGTGRAFF.

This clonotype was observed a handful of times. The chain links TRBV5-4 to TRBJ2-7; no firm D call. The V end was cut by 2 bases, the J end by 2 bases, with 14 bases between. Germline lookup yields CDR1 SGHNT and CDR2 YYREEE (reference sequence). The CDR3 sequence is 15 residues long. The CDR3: CASSFLAVPPYEQYF. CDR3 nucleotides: TGTGCCAGCAGCTTTTTAGCTGTGCCCCCCTACGAGCAGTACTTC.

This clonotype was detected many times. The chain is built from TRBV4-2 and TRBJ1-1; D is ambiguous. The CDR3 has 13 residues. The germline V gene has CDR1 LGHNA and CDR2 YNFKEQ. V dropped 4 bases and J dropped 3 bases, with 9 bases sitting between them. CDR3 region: CASSPTWDTEAFF. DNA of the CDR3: TGTGCCAGCAGCCCCACCTGGGACACTGAAGCTTTCTTT.

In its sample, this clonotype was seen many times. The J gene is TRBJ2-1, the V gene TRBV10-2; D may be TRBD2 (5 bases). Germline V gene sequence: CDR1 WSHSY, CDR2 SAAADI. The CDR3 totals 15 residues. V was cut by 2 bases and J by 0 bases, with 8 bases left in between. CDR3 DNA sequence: TGCGCCAGCAGTGAGCCCGGGGTCTCCTACAATGAGCAGTTCTTC. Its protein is CASSEPGVSYNEQFF.

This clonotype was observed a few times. In DNA, the CDR3 is TGTGCCAGCAGTTTGGGGACTAGCGGGAGAAGCGGGCGGTCGAACACCGGGGAGCTGTTTTTT. Protein product: CASSLGTSGRSGRSNTGELFF. The chain joins TRBV27 to TRBJ2-2; TRBD2 aligns across 14 bases. The ends lost 3 bases at V and 0 bases at J; junction bases unmatched: 12. This CDR3 is built from 21 residues. CDR1 and CDR2 from the germline V gene are MNHEY and SMNVEV (reference sequence).

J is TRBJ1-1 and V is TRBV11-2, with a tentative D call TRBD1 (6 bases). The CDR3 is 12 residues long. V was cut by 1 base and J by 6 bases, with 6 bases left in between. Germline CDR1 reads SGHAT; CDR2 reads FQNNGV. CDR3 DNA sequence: TGTGCCAGCAGCTTAGGGGGGCCTGAAGCTTTCTTT. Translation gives CASSLGGPEAFF.

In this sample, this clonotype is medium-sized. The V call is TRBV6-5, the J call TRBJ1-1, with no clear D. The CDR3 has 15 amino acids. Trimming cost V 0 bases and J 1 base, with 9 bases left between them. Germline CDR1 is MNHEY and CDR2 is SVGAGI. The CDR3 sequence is CASSYSIGSNTEAFF. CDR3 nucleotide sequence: TGTGCCAGCAGTTACTCGATAGGTTCGAACACTGAAGCTTTCTTT.

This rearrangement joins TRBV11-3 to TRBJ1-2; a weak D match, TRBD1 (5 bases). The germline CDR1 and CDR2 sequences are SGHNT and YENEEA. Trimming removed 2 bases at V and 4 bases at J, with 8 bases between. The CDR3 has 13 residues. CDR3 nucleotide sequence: TGTGCCAGCAGCTTACAGGGAACCTATGGCTACACCTTC. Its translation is CASSLQGTYGYTF.

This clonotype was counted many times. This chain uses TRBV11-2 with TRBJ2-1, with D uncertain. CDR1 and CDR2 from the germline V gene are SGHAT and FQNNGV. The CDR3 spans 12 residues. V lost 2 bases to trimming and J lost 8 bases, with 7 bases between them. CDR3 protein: CASSLYWHEQFF. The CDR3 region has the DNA TGTGCCAGCAGCTTATATTGGCATGAGCAGTTCTTC.

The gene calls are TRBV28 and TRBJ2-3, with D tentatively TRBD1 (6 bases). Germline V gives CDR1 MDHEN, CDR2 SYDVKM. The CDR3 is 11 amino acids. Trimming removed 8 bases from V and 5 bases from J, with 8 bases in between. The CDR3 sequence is CASLGGDTQYF. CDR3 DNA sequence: TGTGCCAGCCTAGGGGGAGATACGCAGTATTTT.

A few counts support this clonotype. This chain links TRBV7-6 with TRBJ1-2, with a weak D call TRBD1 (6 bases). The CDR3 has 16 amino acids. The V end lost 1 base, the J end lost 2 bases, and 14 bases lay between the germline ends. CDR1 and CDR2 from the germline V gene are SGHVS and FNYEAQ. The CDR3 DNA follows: TGTGCCAGCAGCTTAGAGGCAGGGGCAGGAAACTATGGCTACACCTTC. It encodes CASSLEAGAGNYGYTF.

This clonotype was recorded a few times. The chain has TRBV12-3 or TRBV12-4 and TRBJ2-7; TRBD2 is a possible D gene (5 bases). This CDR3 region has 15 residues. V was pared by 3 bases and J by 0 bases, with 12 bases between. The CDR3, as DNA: TGTGCCAGCAGTTTTGGTAGCGCGAGCTCCTACGAGCAGTACTTC. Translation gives CASSFGSASSYEQYF.

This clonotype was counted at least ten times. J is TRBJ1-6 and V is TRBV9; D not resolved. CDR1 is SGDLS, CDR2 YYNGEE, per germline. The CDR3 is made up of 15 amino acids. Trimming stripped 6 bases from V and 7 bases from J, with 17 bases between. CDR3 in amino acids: CASTRGGLGNSPLHF. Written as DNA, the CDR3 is TGTGCCAGCACCAGAGGTGGGTTGGGGAATTCACCCCTCCACTTT.

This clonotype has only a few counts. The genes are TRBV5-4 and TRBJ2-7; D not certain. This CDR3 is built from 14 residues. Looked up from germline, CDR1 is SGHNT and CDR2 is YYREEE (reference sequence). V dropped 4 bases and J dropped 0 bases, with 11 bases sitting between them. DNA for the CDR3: TGTGCCAGCAGCCGCGAGCGTAACTCCTACGAGCAGTACTTC. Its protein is CASSRERNSYEQYF.

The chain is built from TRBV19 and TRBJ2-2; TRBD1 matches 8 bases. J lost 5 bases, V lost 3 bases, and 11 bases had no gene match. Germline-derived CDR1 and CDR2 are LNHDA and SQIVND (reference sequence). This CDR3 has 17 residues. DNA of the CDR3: TGTGCCAGTAGTATTCGGACAGGGCATGCCGGGACCGGGGAGCTGTTTTTT. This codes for CASSIRTGHAGTGELFF.

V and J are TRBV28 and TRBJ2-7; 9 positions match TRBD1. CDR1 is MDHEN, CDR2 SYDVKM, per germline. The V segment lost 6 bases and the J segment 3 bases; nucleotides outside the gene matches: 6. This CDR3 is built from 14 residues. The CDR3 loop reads CASRTGTGRYEQYF. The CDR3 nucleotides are TGTGCCAGCAGAACCGGGACAGGGCGCTACGAGCAGTACTTC.

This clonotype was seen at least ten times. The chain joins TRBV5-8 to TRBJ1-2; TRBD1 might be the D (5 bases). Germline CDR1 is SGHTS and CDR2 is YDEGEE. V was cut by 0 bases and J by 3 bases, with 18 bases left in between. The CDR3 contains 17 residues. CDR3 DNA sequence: TGTGCCAGCAGCTTGGCAGTTAGGACAACCCAGCACTATGGCTACACCTTC. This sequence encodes CASSLAVRTTQHYGYTF.

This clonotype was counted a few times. In DNA form, the CDR3 reads TGCGCCAGCAGCTTAACAGGGTTGGATCGGTCACCCCTCCACTTT. Amino acids: CASSLTGLDRSPLHF. The rearrangement links TRBV5-1 to TRBJ1-6; maybe TRBD1 (6 bases). CDR3 length: 15 amino acids. The germline CDR1 and CDR2 sequences are SGHRS and YFSETQ. V dropped 2 bases and J dropped 10 bases, with 16 bases sitting between them.

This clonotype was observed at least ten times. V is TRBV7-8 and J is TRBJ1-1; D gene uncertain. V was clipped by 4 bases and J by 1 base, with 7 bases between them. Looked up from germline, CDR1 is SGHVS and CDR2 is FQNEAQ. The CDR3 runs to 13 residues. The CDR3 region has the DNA TGTGCCAGCAGCTCCGGAAAGAACACTGAAGCTTTCTTT. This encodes CASSSGKNTEAFF.